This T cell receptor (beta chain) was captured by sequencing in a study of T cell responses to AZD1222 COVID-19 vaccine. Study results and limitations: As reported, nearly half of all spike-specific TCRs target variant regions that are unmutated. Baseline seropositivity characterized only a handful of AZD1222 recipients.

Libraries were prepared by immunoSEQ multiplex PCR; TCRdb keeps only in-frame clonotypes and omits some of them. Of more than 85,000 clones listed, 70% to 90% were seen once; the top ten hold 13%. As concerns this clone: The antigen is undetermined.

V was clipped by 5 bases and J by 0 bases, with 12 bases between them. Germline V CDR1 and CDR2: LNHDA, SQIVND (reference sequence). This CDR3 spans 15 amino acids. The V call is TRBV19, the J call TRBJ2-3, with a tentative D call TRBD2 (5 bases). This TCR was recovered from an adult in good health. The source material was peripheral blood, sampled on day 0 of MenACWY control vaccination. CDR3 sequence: CASSPSGPSTDTQYF. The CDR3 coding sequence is TGTGCCAGTAGTCCCAGCGGCCCTAGCACAGATACGCAGTATTTT.